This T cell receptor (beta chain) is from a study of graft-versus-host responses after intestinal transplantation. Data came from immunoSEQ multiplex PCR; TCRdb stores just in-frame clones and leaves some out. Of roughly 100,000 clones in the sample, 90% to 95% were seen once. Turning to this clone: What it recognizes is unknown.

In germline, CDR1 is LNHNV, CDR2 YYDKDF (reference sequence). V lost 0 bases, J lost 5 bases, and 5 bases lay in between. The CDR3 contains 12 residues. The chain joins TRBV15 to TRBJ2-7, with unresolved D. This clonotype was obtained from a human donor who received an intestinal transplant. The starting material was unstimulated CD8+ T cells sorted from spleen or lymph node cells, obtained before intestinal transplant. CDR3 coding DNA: TGTGCCACCAGCAGAGATAATGACGAGCAGTACTTC. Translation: CATSRDNDEQYF.